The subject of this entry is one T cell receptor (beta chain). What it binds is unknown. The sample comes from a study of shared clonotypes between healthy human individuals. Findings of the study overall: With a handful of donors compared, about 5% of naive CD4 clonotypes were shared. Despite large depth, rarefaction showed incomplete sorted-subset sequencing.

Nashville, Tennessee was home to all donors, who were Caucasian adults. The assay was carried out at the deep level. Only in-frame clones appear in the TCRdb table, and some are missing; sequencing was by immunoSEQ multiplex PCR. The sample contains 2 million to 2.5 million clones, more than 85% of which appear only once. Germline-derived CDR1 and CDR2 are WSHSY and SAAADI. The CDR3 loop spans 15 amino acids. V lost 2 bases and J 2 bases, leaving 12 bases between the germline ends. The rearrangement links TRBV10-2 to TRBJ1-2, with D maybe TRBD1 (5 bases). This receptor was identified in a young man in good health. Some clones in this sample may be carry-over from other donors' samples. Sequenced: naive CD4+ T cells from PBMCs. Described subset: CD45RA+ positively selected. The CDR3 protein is CASSEGGLANYGYTF. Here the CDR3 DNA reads TGCGCCAGCAGTGAGGGGGGGTTGGCCAACTATGGCTACACCTTC.